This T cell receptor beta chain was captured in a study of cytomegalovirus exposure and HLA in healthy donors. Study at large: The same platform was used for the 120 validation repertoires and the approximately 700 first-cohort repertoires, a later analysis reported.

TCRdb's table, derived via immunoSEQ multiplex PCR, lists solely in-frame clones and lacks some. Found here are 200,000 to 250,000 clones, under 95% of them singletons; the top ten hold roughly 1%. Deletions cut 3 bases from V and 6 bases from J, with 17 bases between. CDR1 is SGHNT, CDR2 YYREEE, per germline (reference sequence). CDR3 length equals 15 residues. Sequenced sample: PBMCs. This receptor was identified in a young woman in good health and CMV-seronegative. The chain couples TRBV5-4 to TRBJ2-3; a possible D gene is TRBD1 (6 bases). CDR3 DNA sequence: TGTGCCAGCAGCTCTGATAGCGCTCAGGGGGATACGCAGTATTTT. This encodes CASSSDSAQGDTQYF.